This passage covers 19 T cell receptor beta chains from one sample sequenced in a study of shared clonotypes between healthy human individuals. TCRdb keeps only in-frame clones here, not all; method: immunoSEQ multiplex PCR. This table holds 2 million to 2.5 million clones, approximately 95% found once. Sequencing was done on a sample of naive CD4+ T cells from PBMCs. The subset here: CD45RA+ positively selected. The receptors shown here come from a man aged 18 to 29 in good health. Some clones in this sample may be carry-over from other donors' samples.

DNA for the CDR3: TGTGCCAGCAGTTACCGACGACTAGCGGGGGAGCAGTACTTC. Translation: CASSYRRLAGEQYF. The chain couples TRBV6-5 to TRBJ2-7, with TRBD2 matching 11 bases. CDR3 size: 14 residues. V shed 2 bases, J shed 7 bases, and the junction held 4 bases outside the gene matches. In germline, CDR1 is MNHEY, CDR2 SVGAGI.

The CDR3 spells CASSFGLAGVDTQYF. The CDR3 coding sequence is TGTGCCAGCAGCTTTGGCCTAGCGGGAGTTGATACGCAGTATTTT. The chain recombines TRBV5-6 with TRBJ2-3; 10 nucleotides agree with TRBD2. Germline V lookup: CDR1 SGHDT, CDR2 YYEEEE. The CDR3 has 15 amino acids. V trimming: 2 bases; J trimming: 6 bases; junction bases outside the gene matches: 6.

This clone was observed once. V usage is TRBV30 and J usage is TRBJ2-7, with D unresolved. Germline values: CDR1 GTSNPN, CDR2 SVGIG (reference sequence). Trimming took 3 bases from V and 1 from J, leaving 7 bases between them. The CDR3 runs 12 residues. The CDR3 coding sequence is TGTGCCTGGAGACCCGAGTCCTACGAGCAGTACTTC. Amino acids: CAWRPESYEQYF.

The chain uses TRBV28 and TRBJ2-5; 10 bases match TRBD1. The germline V gene has CDR1 MDHEN and CDR2 SYDVKM. Losses at the gene ends were 7 bases for V and 0 bases for J; bases not matched to a gene: 5. CDR3 size: 15 residues. CDR3 protein: CASTPGQGYQETQYF. Here the CDR3 DNA reads TGTGCCAGCACACCGGGACAGGGGTACCAAGAGACCCAGTACTTC.

This chain uses TRBV9 with TRBJ1-2; the match to TRBD1 covers 9 bases. The CDR3 is 13 amino acids. V shed 4 bases and J 8 bases; nucleotides not matched to a gene: 6. The germline gives CDR1 SGDLS, CDR2 YYNGEE. The CDR3 reads CASSTQGAVGYTF. In DNA form, the CDR3 reads TGTGCCAGCAGCACACAGGGGGCAGTAGGCTACACCTTC.

This chain joins TRBV4-1 and TRBJ2-1; 11 nucleotides agree with TRBD2. Losses at the gene ends were 2 bases for V and 4 bases for J; bases not matched to a gene: 4. Germline CDR1 and CDR2: MGHRA and YSYEKL. The CDR3 length is 16 residues. The CDR3 bases are TGCGCCAGCAGCCAATCGGGACTAGCGGCTTACAATGAGCAGTTCTTC. It translates to CASSQSGLAAYNEQFF.

This rearrangement joins TRBV5-4 to TRBJ1-3; D unclear. Looked up from germline, CDR1 is SGHNT and CDR2 is YYREEE (reference sequence). The ends were cut back, 0 bases at V and 0 bases at J, with 10 bases in the middle. The CDR3 covers 16 residues. As DNA, the CDR3 is TGTGCCAGCAGCTTGGACAGTTCGCTCTCTGGAAACACCATATATTTT. Protein sequence: CASSLDSSLSGNTIYF.

The chain carries TRBV4-3 and TRBJ2-5, with D hard to call. CDR3 size: 15 residues. With 0 bases removed from V and 5 bases from J, the gap between germline ends came to 13 bases. Germline V gene sequence: CDR1 LGHNA, CDR2 YSLEER. CDR3 protein: CASSQERTGMETQYF. The CDR3 coding sequence is TGCGCCAGCAGCCAAGAAAGAACGGGTATGGAGACCCAGTACTTC.

This clone was picked up a small number of times. The V gene is TRBV18, the J gene TRBJ1-1; no definite D call. Germline assignment: CDR1 KGHSH and CDR2 LQKENI. Trimming cost V 3 bases and J 4 bases, with 15 bases left between them. This CDR3 has 15 amino acids. The CDR3 nucleotides are TGTGCCAGCTCACCTCTTATAGGGTTAGGCACTGAAGCTTTCTTT. This translates into CASSPLIGLGTEAFF.

The genes are TRBV5-1 and TRBJ2-3; no firm D call. The CDR3 has 15 amino acids. The ends were cut back, 6 bases at V and 0 bases at J, with 14 bases in the middle. Germline V gives CDR1 SGHRS, CDR2 YFSETQ. This CDR3 is CASKGHFSSTDTQYF. Here the CDR3 DNA reads TGCGCCAGCAAGGGCCACTTTTCTAGCACAGATACGCAGTATTTT.

This chain links TRBV4-1 with TRBJ2-1, with TRBD1 matching 9 bases. The CDR3 contains 16 residues. V lost 3 bases and J lost 3; bases outside the gene matches: 6. Germline CDR1 reads MGHRA; CDR2 reads YSYEKL. The CDR3 sequence: CASSQPGQGFYNEQFF. CDR3 DNA sequence: TGCGCCAGCAGCCAGCCCGGACAGGGGTTCTACAATGAGCAGTTCTTC.

This rearrangement joins TRBV5-6 to TRBJ2-3, with D perhaps matching TRBD1 or TRBD2 (7 bases each). The V and J ends lost 3 bases and 5 bases respectively, with 22 bases between them. This CDR3 comprises 17 residues. Germline lookup yields CDR1 SGHDT and CDR2 YYEEEE. The CDR3 DNA sequence: TGTGCCAGCAGCTCTACACGTGCGACAGGGAGGGGAGATACGCAGTATTTT. This codes for CASSSTRATGRGDTQYF.

This clone has just one count. The chain combines TRBV27 with TRBJ1-1; D is perhaps TRBD1 (5 bases). V gave up 4 bases and J gave up 1 base, with 16 bases separating them. Germline CDR1 is MNHEY and CDR2 is SMNVEV (reference sequence). CDR3 size: 16 residues. The CDR3 DNA follows: TGTGCCAGCAGTTCCCCCAATGCAGGACAGAACACTGAAGCTTTCTTT. Translated: CASSSPNAGQNTEAFF.

This clone was picked up one time. The rearrangement uses TRBV2 and TRBJ2-3; 9 positions agree with TRBD2. Per the germline V gene, CDR1 is SNHLY and CDR2 is FYNNEI. The trim removed 7 bases at V and 3 bases at J, leaving 8 bases unmatched. The CDR3 spans 15 residues. CDR3 loop: CASTGLALETDTQYF. CDR3 nucleotide sequence: TGTGCCAGCACCGGACTAGCGCTAGAGACAGATACGCAGTATTTT.

The sample holds a few counts of this clone. The chain joins TRBV5-1 to TRBJ2-7; 9 nucleotides agree with TRBD1. The CDR3 length is 14 residues. Germline CDR1 reads SGHRS; CDR2 reads YFSETQ. Losses at the gene ends were 2 bases for V and 3 bases for J; bases not matched to a gene: 3. The CDR3 loop is CASSLGTGFYEQYF. The CDR3 DNA reads as TGCGCCAGCAGCTTAGGGACAGGGTTCTACGAGCAGTACTTC.

The genes are TRBV4-2 and TRBJ1-3; possible D gene TRBD1, 5 bases. The V and J ends lost 1 base and 4 bases respectively, with 14 bases between them. This CDR3 comprises 16 residues. CDR1 is LGHNA and CDR2 is YNFKEQ in the germline V gene. In DNA form, the CDR3 reads TGTGCCAGCAGCCAAGCCCCCCCGGGGGGAGGAAACACCATATATTTT. Translating it yields CASSQAPPGGGNTIYF.

The count of this clone is one. J is TRBJ2-5 and V is TRBV5-1; 7 positions match TRBD1. The junction had 7 bases not matched to a gene; V was cut back by 4 bases and J by 1 base. Germline V CDR1 and CDR2: SGHRS, YFSETQ. The CDR3 contains 15 residues. This CDR3 is CASSQIQGTQETQYF. CDR3 in DNA: TGCGCCAGCAGCCAAATACAGGGGACCCAAGAGACCCAGTACTTC.

The chain links TRBV2 to TRBJ1-4, with D unresolved. V lost 6 bases to trimming and J lost 5 bases, with 16 bases between them. The germline V gene has CDR1 SNHLY and CDR2 FYNNEI. CDR3 size: 15 residues. Here the CDR3 reads CASRERRGYNEKLFF. The CDR3 region has the DNA TGTGCCAGCAGGGAAAGGCGGGGTTACAATGAAAAACTGTTTTTT.

Worth noting for this clone: This CDR3 is also generated by other DNA sequences in the sample. The CDR3: CASSLQTYEQYF. CDR3 coding DNA: TGTGCCAGCAGTTTACAGACCTACGAGCAGTACTTC. The gene calls are TRBV28 and TRBJ2-5; D unclear. The last part of the DNA fits TRBJ2-7 better; the J call may be wrong. CDR3 length: 12 amino acids. The germline CDR1 and CDR2 sequences are MDHEN and SYDVKM.